What follows is one T cell receptor (beta chain) and its context. Looked up from germline, CDR1 is SNHLY and CDR2 is FYNNEI. The V gene end was trimmed by 3 bases and the J gene end by 4 bases; junction bases not matched to a gene: 8. The CDR3 is made up of 16 amino acids. Sequencing used immunoSEQ multiplex PCR; TCRdb keeps in-frame clones, though not all of them. The sample yields about 39,000 clones, 80% to 95% seen once. The sample comes from a study of blood T cell repertoires in COVID-19. The sample taken for sequencing was peripheral blood. The receptor's source is a man in his forties or fifties with active COVID-19. The chain combines TRBV2 with TRBJ2-1; the match to TRBD2 covers 8 bases. CDR3 nucleotide sequence: TGTGCCAGCAGTGATATTAGCGGGAAGGTGTACAATGAGCAGTTCTTC. Translating gives CASSDISGKVYNEQFF.